This T cell receptor (beta chain) was observed in a study of blood T cell repertoires in COVID-19. Study background: T cells, B-cell-depleted T cells, or PBMCs provided the cDNA or gDNA that served as material.

This clone was counted between two and nine times. TCRdb keeps only in-frame clones here, not all; method: immunoSEQ multiplex PCR. The sample carries hundreds of thousands of clones, approximately 82% recorded once. J lost 0 bases, V lost 6 bases, and 2 bases had no gene match. Per germline, CDR1 MRHNA and CDR2 SNTAGT. This CDR3 contains 15 residues. Sequenced material: peripheral blood. This chain uses TRBV6-4 with TRBJ1-6; TRBD1 matches at 7 bases. The receptor comes from a woman of 80 years or more with active or convalescent COVID-19. As DNA, the CDR3 is TGTGCCAGCAGGAGGGACAGCTCCTATAATTCACCCCTCCACTTT. Protein sequence: CASRRDSSYNSPLHF.